The 2 T cell receptor beta chains below all came from one sample that was sequenced in a study of cytomegalovirus exposure and HLA in healthy donors. Some clones are missing from TCRdb's copy, which holds only in-frame ones; the method was immunoSEQ multiplex PCR. The repertoire consists of fewer than 120,000 clones, with approximately 89% occurring once and the leading ten covering 1.5% to 2%. Specimen: PBMCs. These receptors all come from a woman aged 18 to 35 in good health and CMV-seronegative.

CDR3 sequence: CASSLVDRTTDTQYF. The CDR3 bases are TGTGCCAGCAGCTTAGTAGACAGGACCACAGATACGCAGTATTTT. The chain links TRBV11-1 to TRBJ2-3; the D gene is possibly TRBD1 (6 bases). This CDR3 contains 15 residues. Trimming took 1 base from V and 2 from J, leaving 10 bases between them. Germline V lookup: CDR1 SGHAT, CDR2 FQDESV (reference sequence). Looking up the rest from reference TRBV11-1 and TRBJ2-3 gives the full variable domain: EAEVAQSPRYKITEKSQAVAFWCDPISGHATLYWYRQILGQGPELLVQFQDESVVDDSQLPKDRFSAERLKGVDSTLKIQPAELGDSAMYLCASSLVDRTTDTQYFGPGTRLTVL.

This chain connects TRBV30 to TRBJ2-7; weak D call: TRBD2 (5 bases). V lost 0 bases, J lost 7 bases, and 7 bases lay in between. Germline V gives CDR1 GTSNPN, CDR2 SVGIG (reference sequence). This CDR3 is built from 11 residues. As DNA, the CDR3 is TGTGCCTGGAGTGTACGGGGAGAGCAGTACTTC. Translated: CAWSVRGEQYF.